Below are 20 T cell receptor beta chains sequenced from a single sample in a study of blood T cell repertoires in COVID-19. Sequencing used immunoSEQ multiplex PCR; TCRdb keeps in-frame clones, though not all of them. The sample consists of a few hundred thousand clones, around 88% of them appearing once. The specimen sequenced was peripheral blood. Receptors originate from a man aged 25 to 40 with acute or convalescent COVID-19.

This chain joins TRBV28 and TRBJ1-3; TRBD1 matches 9 bases. V shed 1 base and J 4 bases; nucleotides not matched to a gene: 5. Germline CDR1 is MDHEN and CDR2 is SYDVKM. The CDR3 has 16 amino acids. This chain's CDR3 is CASSLFGQGSGNTIYF. The CDR3 DNA follows: TGTGCCAGCAGTTTATTCGGACAGGGGTCCGGAAACACCATATATTTT.

This clone was counted once. The rearrangement uses TRBV27 and TRBJ1-6; TRBD1 agrees at 9 bases. V lost 4 bases and J lost 1; bases outside the gene matches: 8. CDR1 is MNHEY and CDR2 is SMNVEV in the germline V gene (reference sequence). This CDR3 region has 18 residues. CDR3 sequence (DNA): TGTGCCAGCAGTTCCTGGGGACAGGGATTTTCCTATAATTCACCCCTCCACTTT. It is translated as CASSSWGQGFSYNSPLHF.

This clone was observed once. The chain employs TRBV5-6 and TRBJ1-5, with TRBD1 matching over 8 bases. CDR1 is SGHDT, CDR2 YYEEEE, per germline. The CDR3 spans 16 residues. V dropped 1 base and J dropped 5; count of bases not matched to a gene: 8. The CDR3 spells CASSLSKDRAHQPQHF. For the CDR3, the DNA is TGTGCCAGCAGCTTGAGTAAGGACAGGGCCCATCAGCCCCAGCATTTT.

This clone was detected once. The V call is TRBV30, the J call TRBJ2-7, with 13 nucleotides matching TRBD2. The V and J ends lost 8 bases and 7 bases, in that order; junction bases with no gene match: 8. The CDR3 spans 13 residues. Per the germline V gene, CDR1 is GTSNPN and CDR2 is SVGIG (reference sequence). The CDR3 reads CARSGLAGREQYF. The CDR3 DNA sequence: TGTGCCAGGTCGGGACTAGCGGGGAGAGAGCAGTACTTC.

The genes are TRBV21-1 and TRBJ1-1. TRBV21-1 is reported as a pseudogene. CDR3 length: 12 amino acids. The CDR3 spells CASSRRCTEAFF. As DNA, the CDR3 is TGTGCCAGCAGCAGGCGGTGCACTGAAGCTTTCTTT.

V and J are TRBV7-3 and TRBJ2-3, with TRBD2 matching over 8 bases. V shed 6 bases and J 2 bases; nucleotides not matched to a gene: 7. The CDR3 has 15 amino acids. Germline values: CDR1 SGHTA, CDR2 FQGTGA. CDR3 nucleotides: TGTGCCAGCAGTTCTACAGCGGGAGTCACAGATACGCAGTATTTT. Translating it yields CASSSTAGVTDTQYF.

The chain couples TRBV6-5 to TRBJ1-2; the match to TRBD1 covers 8 bases. CDR3 length: 14 residues. Germline V lookup: CDR1 MNHEY, CDR2 SVGAGI. The V gene end was trimmed by 6 bases and the J gene end by 5 bases; junction bases not matched to a gene: 8. CDR3 coding DNA: TGTGCCAGCAGCCTCCGCGGGACAGGATATGGCTACACCTTC. Translation gives CASSLRGTGYGYTF.

The chain uses TRBV10-1 and TRBJ1-1; D remains ambiguous. The CDR3 covers 13 residues. Trimming pared 3 bases from V and 1 base from J, leaving 6 bases between. Looked up from germline, CDR1 is WNHNN and CDR2 is SYGVQD (reference sequence). CDR3 nucleotides: TGCGCCAGCAGTGACAGGAAGAACACTGAAGCTTTCTTT. Amino acids: CASSDRKNTEAFF.

The chain couples TRBV27 to TRBJ2-7, with TRBD1 matching 7 bases. The CDR3 is 16 residues long. V shed 5 bases and J 3 bases; nucleotides not matched to a gene: 13. The V gene's germline CDR1 is MNHEY and CDR2 SMNVEV (reference sequence). CDR3 amino acids: CASSVDRAPSNYEQYF. CDR3 coding DNA: TGTGCCAGCAGTGTTGACAGGGCGCCTTCGAACTACGAGCAGTACTTC.

The chain employs TRBV13 and TRBJ2-7, with 12 nucleotides matching TRBD2. The CDR3 covers 16 residues. The trim removed 5 bases at V and 1 base at J, leaving 6 bases unmatched. Germline lookup yields CDR1 PRHDT and CDR2 FYEKMQ (reference sequence). The CDR3 sequence is CASSPRLAGDSYEQYF. CDR3 bases: TGTGCCAGCAGCCCCCGACTAGCGGGGGATTCCTACGAGCAGTACTTC.

In its sample, this clone was seen once. This sequence joins TRBV3-1 (or the pseudogene TRBV3-2) and TRBJ1-1; D is possibly TRBD1 (6 bases). Germline values: CDR1 LGHDT, CDR2 YNNKEL (reference sequence). V lost 4 bases, J lost 8 bases, and 20 bases lay in between. The CDR3 is 15 residues long. CDR3 loop: CASSPLERGGREAFF. The DNA for the CDR3 is TGTGCCAGCAGCCCCCTGGAACGCGGGGGGCGGGAAGCTTTCTTT.

The V and J genes are TRBV9 and TRBJ2-2; 10 positions agree with TRBD2. The CDR3 runs 14 residues. The germline CDR1 and CDR2 sequences are SGDLS and YYNGEE. The trim removed 3 bases at V and 5 bases at J, leaving 1 base unmatched. CDR3 bases: TGTGCCAGCAGCGGGGGACTAGCGACCGGGGAGCTGTTTTTT. Its protein is CASSGGLATGELFF. The variable domain in full, with the rest retrieved from reference TRBV9 and TRBJ2-2, is DSGVTQTPKHLITATGQRVTLRCSPRSGDLSVYWYQQSLDQGLQFLIQYYNGEERAKGNILERFSAQQFPDLHSELNLSSLELGDSALYFCASSGGLATGELFFGEGSRLTVL.

The V and J genes are TRBV6-1 and TRBJ1-4, with 7 positions matching TRBD1. This CDR3 is 17 amino acids long. After removal of 2 bases from V and 6 bases from J, the junction contained 12 bases not matched to a gene. CDR1 and CDR2 (germline): MNHNS, SASEGT. The CDR3 reads CASSERGPGGLDEKLFF. The CDR3 DNA follows: TGTGCCAGCAGTGAAAGGGGGCCAGGGGGTCTTGATGAAAAACTGTTTTTT.

The chain recombines TRBV11-2 with TRBJ1-3, with D unclear. V was trimmed by 2 bases and J by 0 bases, leaving 17 bases between them. This CDR3 is 18 amino acids long. The germline V gene has CDR1 SGHAT and CDR2 FQNNGV. The CDR3 region is CASSLWLESLSSGNTIYF. The DNA of the CDR3 is TGTGCCAGCAGCTTATGGTTGGAGAGTCTGTCCTCTGGAAACACCATATATTTT.

The V gene is TRBV24-1, the J gene TRBJ2-1, with D possibly being TRBD1 (5 bases). The CDR3 runs 12 residues. Per germline, CDR1 KGHDR and CDR2 SFDVKD. V was cut by 9 bases and J by 7 bases, with 12 bases left in between. For the CDR3, the DNA is TGTGCCACCGAAGCACAGGAAAATGAGCAGTTCTTC. Translated, it gives CATEAQENEQFF.

The chain carries TRBV9 and TRBJ2-3; D possibly corresponds to TRBD2 (5 bases). CDR1 and CDR2 (germline): SGDLS, YYNGEE. The V end was cut by 0 bases, the J end by 4 bases, with 12 bases between. The CDR3 consists of 15 residues. The CDR3 DNA sequence: TGTGCCAGCAGCGTAGTAGGTAGCGCGGCAGATACGCAGTATTTT. Its translation is CASSVVGSAADTQYF.

This clone was seen only a few times. The chain joins TRBV18 to TRBJ1-5; 7 nucleotides agree with TRBD1. J gave up 7 bases and V 3 bases, and 3 bases lay outside the gene matches. Germline V gene sequence: CDR1 KGHSH, CDR2 LQKENI. This CDR3 region has 13 residues. The CDR3 DNA follows: TGTGCCAGCTCACCCGACAGGGAGCAGCCCCAGCATTTT. This gives the protein CASSPDREQPQHF.

V and J are TRBV11-2 and TRBJ2-1, with a weak D call TRBD2 (6 bases). Germline CDR1 reads SGHAT; CDR2 reads FQNNGV. The V end lost 0 bases, the J end lost 9 bases, and 15 bases lay between the germline ends. This CDR3 is 15 amino acids long. This CDR3 is CASSLEGLGYGEQFF. The DNA for the CDR3 is TGTGCCAGCAGCTTAGAGGGACTGGGGTACGGTGAGCAGTTCTTC.

The genes are TRBV7-8 and TRBJ2-5, with TRBD1 as a possible D gene (5 bases). Germline V gene data show CDR1 as SGHVS and CDR2 as FQNEAQ. CDR3 length equals 14 residues. With 6 bases removed from V and 1 base from J, the gap between germline ends came to 12 bases. The CDR3 nucleotides read TGTGCCAGCAGACCTAGGACAAGCCAAGAGACCCAGTACTTC. It encodes CASRPRTSQETQYF.

The chain uses TRBV7-6 and TRBJ1-1, with 10 bases that match TRBD1. Germline CDR1 reads SGHVS; CDR2 reads FNYEAQ. V shed 5 bases and J 3 bases; nucleotides not matched to a gene: 6. The CDR3 spans 15 residues. Written as DNA, the CDR3 is TGTGCCAGCAGCACGCGGGACAGGGGACACACTGAAGCTTTCTTT. Translating gives CASSTRDRGHTEAFF.